The rows below give T cell receptor beta chains drawn from one sample of a study of naive and memory T cell subsets. TCRdb analysed the 5' RACE reads with MiXCR anew, one entry per CDR3 protein. The sample contains roughly 56,000 distinct CDR3 sequences, more than 7% of which appear only once. The receptors shown here come from a male donor in good health. Each CDR3 is given with its conserved first and last residue. Each record gives: J gene, D gene, clone size, V gene, CDR3 DNA, CDR3 protein. A D gene is named only where the DNA matches it firmly. Clone size is not always given. Where it is, it says once, few, many or a class for expanded clones.

TRBJ1-2 - many TRBV12-3/TRBV12-4 TGTGCCAGCCGACGGGACCTGGGCCACTATGGCTACACCTTC CASRRDLGHYGYTF
TRBJ2-7 - few TRBV2 TGTGCCAGCGGCCCGGGTTCGACAGACTCCTACGAGCAGTACTTC CASGPGSTDSYEQYF
TRBJ2-3 TRBD2 few TRBV10-3 TGTGCCATCAGTGGACAGACTCTAGCGGGGGGCACAGATACGCAGTATTTT CAISGQTLAGGTDTQYF
TRBJ2-1 - - TRBV14 TGTGCCAGCAGCCAAGATGCGGGGGCCTTTTTCGGAACCTACAATGAGCAGTTCTTC CASSQDAGAFFGTYNEQFF
TRBJ2-1 - many TRBV29-1 TGCAGCGTTCCCCCCTACAGTGGGAGCAATGAGCAGTTCTTC CSVPPYSGSNEQFF
TRBJ2-5 TRBD2 few TRBV12-3/TRBV12-4 TGTGCCAGCAGTTCCGACGGACTAGCGGGGATAGAGACCCAGTACTTC CASSSDGLAGIETQYF
TRBJ2-1 TRBD2 many TRBV20-1 TGCAGTGCTAGAAGCGGGAGTGGCGATGAGCAGTTCTTC CSARSGSGDEQFF
TRBJ2-5 - - TRBV20-1 TGCAGTGCTAGAGAAGGAGGCAGGAAAGAGACCCAGTACTTC CSAREGGRKETQYF
TRBJ2-5 TRBD2 many TRBV3-1 TGTGCCAGCAGCCATCTAGCGGGGCTCCAAGAGACCCAGTACTTC CASSHLAGLQETQYF
TRBJ2-1 - many TRBV7-8 TGTGCCAGCAGCTTAGTCGGGGGTATAAGCTCCTACAATGAGCAGTTCTTC CASSLVGGISSYNEQFF
TRBJ2-3 TRBD2 - TRBV14 TGTGCCAGCAGCCTGAACGGGAGGGGGAACACAGATACGCAGTATTTT CASSLNGRGNTDTQYF
TRBJ2-5 TRBD2 many TRBV4-1 TGCGCCAGCAGCCTTACGCGGGGGGGAGTGGAAGAGACCCAGTACTTC CASSLTRGGVEETQYF
TRBJ1-5 TRBD1 many TRBV29-1 TGCAGCGTCGGGACAGGGGTAGGGCAGCCCCAGCATTTT CSVGTGVGQPQHF
TRBJ2-1 TRBD1 few TRBV2 TGTGCCAGCAGACTACAGGGGGCTGGTGAGCAGTTCTTC CASRLQGAGEQFF